One sample yielded the 16 T cell receptor beta chains listed below, sequenced in a study of T cell responses to AZD1222 COVID-19 vaccine. Clones were sequenced by immunoSEQ multiplex PCR, and TCRdb holds only the in-frame ones, with some missing. The sample holds approximately 130,000 clones, 86% seen once. The sequences come from peripheral blood, collected 28 days after the second AZD1222 dose. Every receptor here comes from an adult who received the AZD1222 COVID-19 vaccine.

The chain recombines TRBV28 with TRBJ1-1, with D possibly matching TRBD1 (5 bases). The CDR3 length is 15 residues. V gave up 2 bases and J gave up 0 bases, with 10 bases separating them. Germline V CDR1 and CDR2: MDHEN, SYDVKM. The CDR3 DNA reads as TGTGCCAGCAGTTTACCCGGGGCCTTGAACACTGAAGCTTTCTTT. It yields the protein CASSLPGALNTEAFF.

This chain joins TRBV1 and TRBJ1-2. TRBV1 is designated a pseudogene. The CDR3 loop spans 15 amino acids. The CDR3 DNA is TGCACCAGCAGCCAAGCGCGGCACCTACTCTGTGGCTACACCTTC. Its translation is CTSSQARHLLCGYTF.

The chain is built from TRBV2 and TRBJ2-5; TRBD1 aligns across 7 bases. Germline CDR1 and CDR2: SNHLY and FYNNEI. The CDR3 totals 16 residues. V lost 3 bases, J lost 4 bases, and 11 bases stayed unmatched. CDR3: CASSEGRTGSPETQYF. For the CDR3, the DNA is TGTGCCAGCAGTGAGGGTCGGACAGGAAGCCCAGAGACCCAGTACTTC. The variable domain in full, with the rest retrieved from reference TRBV2 and TRBJ2-5, is EPEVTQTPSHQVTQMGQEVILRCVPISNHLYFYWYRQILGQKVEFLVSFYNNEISEKSEIFDDQFSVERPDGSNFTLKIRSTKLEDSAMYFCASSEGRTGSPETQYFGPGTRLLVL.

The V gene is TRBV9, the J gene TRBJ1-1, with 7 bases identical to TRBD1. V dropped 4 bases and J dropped 0; count of bases not matched to a gene: 3. CDR3 length equals 14 residues. Germline V gene lookup returns CDR1 SGDLS and CDR2 YYNGEE. CDR3 sequence: CASSLGQMNTEAFF. The DNA for the CDR3 is TGTGCCAGCAGCCTGGGACAGATGAACACTGAAGCTTTCTTT.

The count of this clone is one. The chain recombines TRBV27 with TRBJ1-6; no clear D. The germline V gene encodes CDR1 MNHEY and CDR2 SMNVEV (reference sequence). The germline V and J ends were trimmed by 5 bases and 0 bases, with 8 bases remaining between them. The CDR3 covers 15 residues. The CDR3 DNA is TGTGCCAGCAGTCACGGACGCTCCTATAATTCACCCCTCCACTTT. Amino acids: CASSHGRSYNSPLHF.

The chain carries TRBV30 and TRBJ1-6; possibly TRBD1 for D (6 bases). CDR1 GTSNPN and CDR2 SVGIG come from the germline V gene (reference sequence). The length of the CDR3 is 12 residues. The ends were cut back, 5 bases at V and 9 bases at J, with 11 bases in the middle. The CDR3 here is CAWYRDGSPLHF. The CDR3 region has the DNA TGTGCCTGGTACAGGGATGGTTCACCCCTCCACTTT.

The chain carries TRBV28 and TRBJ2-7; 10 nucleotides match TRBD1. Germline assignment: CDR1 MDHEN and CDR2 SYDVKM. This CDR3 is built from 15 residues. The ends lost 1 base at V and 6 bases at J; junction bases unmatched: 6. CDR3: CASSLFGQGVSEQYF. In nucleotides, the CDR3 is TGTGCCAGCAGTTTATTCGGACAGGGGGTTAGCGAGCAGTACTTC.

V usage is TRBV4-1 and J usage is TRBJ2-7; D gene ambiguous. V dropped 1 base and J dropped 2 bases, with 12 bases sitting between them. Germline values: CDR1 MGHRA, CDR2 YSYEKL. This CDR3 is 15 amino acids long. The CDR3 bases are TGCGCCAGCAGCCAAGGTCCGGGTTCGGCCTACGAGCAGTACTTC. Residues: CASSQGPGSAYEQYF.

The chain recombines TRBV29-1 with TRBJ1-1; D is uncertain. Germline assignment: CDR1 SQVTM and CDR2 ANQGSEA. The CDR3 runs 11 residues. Trimming took off 2 bases at V and 7 bases at J, with 8 bases between the two ends. In nucleotides, the CDR3 is TGCAGCGTTGAATTGGGCCATGAAGCTTTCTTT. It translates to CSVELGHEAFF.

The V and J genes are TRBV7-9 and TRBJ1-6, with D possibly being TRBD1 (6 bases). CDR3 length equals 14 residues. Trimming pared 5 bases from V and 9 bases from J, leaving 14 bases between. CDR1 SEHNR and CDR2 FQNEAQ come from the germline V gene (reference sequence). CDR3: CASSPRQGTSPLHF. CDR3 nucleotides: TGTGCCAGCAGCCCGAGGCAGGGGACTTCACCCCTCCACTTT. The full variable domain, completed using reference TRBV7-9 and TRBJ1-6, is DTGVSQNPRHKITKRGQNVTFRCDPISEHNRLYWYRQTLGQGPEFLTYFQNEAQLEKSRLLSDRFSAERPKGSFSTLEIQRTEQGDSAMYLCASSPRQGTSPLHFGNGTRLTVT.

J is TRBJ2-3 and V is TRBV5-1; D is possibly TRBD1 or TRBD2 (5 bases each). Germline values: CDR1 SGHRS, CDR2 YFSETQ. With 3 bases removed from V and 3 bases from J, the gap between germline ends came to 14 bases. The CDR3 is 15 residues long. The CDR3 nucleotides are TGCGCCAGCAGCTCTGGGACCCCCAGAACAGATACGCAGTATTTT. Amino acid sequence: CASSSGTPRTDTQYF.

V is TRBV7-2 and J is TRBJ2-7, with TRBD2 as a possible D gene (6 bases). Per the germline V gene, CDR1 is SGHTA and CDR2 is FQGNSA. The CDR3 length is 15 residues. V lost 1 base to trimming and J lost 5 bases, with 15 bases between them. The CDR3 loop reads CASSLVGGGRNEQYF. In nucleotides, the CDR3 is TGTGCCAGCAGCTTAGTGGGTGGAGGGAGGAACGAGCAGTACTTC.

The rearrangement uses TRBV6-5 and TRBJ1-5; D gene ambiguous. Germline V gene sequence: CDR1 MNHEY, CDR2 SVGAGI. This CDR3 region has 14 residues. The V and J ends lost 5 bases and 3 bases respectively, with 11 bases between them. CDR3 protein: CASSTGVINQPQHF. For the CDR3, the DNA is TGTGCCAGCAGTACGGGTGTAATCAATCAGCCCCAGCATTTT.

The rearrangement links TRBV10-3 to TRBJ1-1; maybe TRBD1 (6 bases). The CDR3 runs to 16 residues. Trimming left V 0 bases short and J 0 bases short, with 11 bases between. CDR1 is ENHRY and CDR2 is SYGVKD in the germline V gene. CDR3 DNA: TGTGCCATCAGTGAGTCGGGGGGCGCTATGAACACTGAAGCTTTCTTT. It translates to CAISESGGAMNTEAFF.

The rearrangement links TRBV19 to TRBJ2-5; 14 bases fit TRBD2. This CDR3 has 15 amino acids. V shed 9 bases, J shed 5 bases, and the junction held 8 bases outside the gene matches. Germline lookup yields CDR1 LNHDA and CDR2 SQIVND (reference sequence). The CDR3 here is CASRTSGGSGETQYF. Here the CDR3 DNA reads TGTGCCAGCCGGACTAGCGGGGGGTCGGGGGAGACCCAGTACTTC. The whole variable domain, remainder taken from reference TRBV19 and TRBJ2-5, is DGGITQSPKYLFRKEGQNVTLSCEQNLNHDAMYWYRQDPGQGLRLIYYSQIVNDFQKGDIAEGYSVSREKKESFPLTVTSAQKNPTAFYLCASRTSGGSGETQYFGPGTRLLVL.

This clone was counted a few times. This rearrangement joins TRBV4-3 to TRBJ1-6; 9 bases fit TRBD1. This CDR3 spans 15 amino acids. Germline assignment: CDR1 LGHNA and CDR2 YSLEER. Trimming removed 0 bases from V and 10 bases from J; junction bases left unmatched: 4. CDR3 DNA: TGCGCCAGCAGCCAAGATAACAGGGGGCAGTCACCCCTCCACTTT. Residues: CASSQDNRGQSPLHF.